This TCR beta chain appears in the sequencing data of a study of human T cells and chemical hapten exposure. This clonotype was picked up a small number of times. V lost 0 bases, J lost 5 bases, and 15 bases lay in between. The CDR3 sequence is 16 residues long. Germline CDR1 reads SGHRS; CDR2 reads YFSETQ. The template was total RNA from unfractionated whole blood. Separate cDNA molecules received unique molecular identifiers, which the library attached to them. TCRdb reprocessed the reads with MiXCR, giving one entry per CDR3 protein. Found here are fewer than 150,000 distinct CDR3 sequences, approximately 9% of them singletons; the top ten hold about 1.4%.

V gene TRBV5-1 combines with J gene TRBJ2-1; D is perhaps TRBD1 (5 bases). The sequenced material came from whole blood. The clonotype comes from a human donor in good health. Some clones in this sample may be carry-over from other donors' samples. The CDR3 nucleotides are TGCGCCAGCAGCTTGGAAGGGGCCGGATCGAACAATGAGCAGTTCTTC. Amino acids: CASSLEGAGSNNEQFF.